The sequence of this T cell receptor beta chain was determined in a study of vaccination effects on CD4 cells after COVID-19 (dated by TCRdb to between 2020 and 2023). Looking at the study overall: In the ViraFEST assay, PBMC were stimulated with viral peptide pools, and antigen-specific CD4+ T cell clonotypes were then identified by expansion using TCR sequencing. Participants received two doses of either the BNT162b2 or the mRNA-1273 mRNA SARS-CoV-2 vaccine. Around 2.1 million PBMC per well were cultured with approximately 10 ug/ml peptides in IMDM containing 5% human AB serum, about 9.6 IU/ml IL-2 and gentamicin. SARS-CoV-2 spike-specific CD4+ TCR repertoires were compared before and after mRNA vaccination in COVID-19 convalescent patients and in infection-naive vaccine recipients. A total of 10 COVID-19 convalescent patients and several SARS-CoV-2-naive healthy vaccine recipients were included in the full study. The Oncomine TCR Beta short-read assay on an Illumina iSeq 100 was used to sequence cultures from other donors in the study. What the work shows at the level of the full study, not this receptor alone: The study was limited by a small number of convalescent patients, and early post-infection timepoints were lacking. In healthy vaccine recipients, vaccine-induced clones were almost all SARS-CoV-2 mono-reactive, with only 1 of 255 cross-reactive with common cold coronaviruses. Marked clonal contraction was observed in both infection-induced and vaccine-induced clones at late post-vaccination timepoints, consistent with waning T cell responses.

The germline V gene specifies MGHRA as CDR1 and YSYEKL as CDR2. Taken from cysteine to phenylalanine, the CDR3 has 17 residues. Of the read, only the CDR3 DNA is kept; its 51 bases are in frame from base 1. Trimming at the junction amounts to 2 bases on V and 0 bases on J, and the germline ends lie 16 bases apart. This clone was counted only a few times. Its antigen remains undetermined. No per-base quality is available; no much larger clone lies one base away. Library preparation was by the immunoSEQ multiplex PCR assay. TCR beta CDR3 sequencing was performed on DNA from the cultured, isolated CD4+ T cells. In the source study's methods: Non-productive TCR sequences were discarded, and reads were trimmed to the CDR3 region, with only CDR3s of 7 or more amino acids retained. Antigen-specific clonotypes were identified using the MANAFEST web app by comparison of expansion in peptide wells against reference cultures. To be called positive, a clone needed expansion at FDR<0.05 compared with the reference and with all other wells, an odds ratio greater than 5, and a frequency greater than 0.1% in two replicate wells. A clonotype was called cross-reactive if it was significantly expanded both in SARS-CoV-2 spike wells and in at least one common cold coronavirus spike condition. CDR3 similarity was assessed by Levenshtein distance using the stringdist R package, and unrooted trees were constructed with ape in R 3.6.1. Entries here come from immuneACCESS through TCRdb and include only in-frame sequences with V and J called. Some clones fail to appear in such tables; in the studies checked, an unresolved V gene covers under half of the shortfall, and the cause of the remainder is unknown. From that table come the V and J calls and clone size; the DNA was used to work out D and trimming. This sample holds tens of thousands of clones; approximately 71% were observed only once. Over 4% of the sample belongs to the ten largest clones.

After 10 to 11 days of culture, CD4+ T cells were isolated with the EasySep CD4+ T cell isolation kit. Healthy vaccine recipients had no prior SARS-CoV-2 infection, confirmed by negative nucleocapsid antibodies before and after vaccination. On days 3 and 7, half of the culture medium was replaced with fresh IL-2-containing medium. Each peptide stimulation condition was cultured in triplicate wells unless otherwise noted. PBMC were separated from whole blood using Ficoll-Paque Plus gradient centrifugation and were then either cryopreserved at -140C or used fresh. The QIAamp micro DNA kit was used to extract genomic DNA from the cultured CD4+ T cells.

This clonotype was obtained from a human donor who received a COVID-19 vaccine. The chain joins TRBV4-1 to TRBJ1-2; the D gene is perhaps TRBD1, on 6 matching bases. The sample in question was CD4+ T cells from PBMCs cultured without peptide, obtained before COVID-19 vaccination. The nucleotides are TGCGCCAGCAGCCAACGGGACATGGGATTAGCTAACTATGGCTACACCTTC. Its coded protein is CASSQRDMGLANYGYTF.